This passage covers 21 T cell receptor beta chains from one sample sequenced in a study of blood T cell repertoires in COVID-19. The repertoire was sequenced with immunoSEQ multiplex PCR; TCRdb's copy has only in-frame clones and lacks some. This sample has hundreds of thousands of clones, with more than 75% found just once. Material for sequencing was PBMCs or T cells enriched from blood (not recorded which). The source is an older woman in a cohort exposed to, infected with or recovered from COVID-19 (not recorded which).

The chain carries TRBV5-6 and TRBJ2-7; D is perhaps TRBD2 (5 bases). The CDR3 contains 14 residues. V lost 1 base and J lost 3, with 11 bases in between. Looked up from germline, CDR1 is SGHDT and CDR2 is YYEEEE. DNA for the CDR3: TGTGCCAGCAGCTTGAATTTGGAGGACTACGAGCAGTACTTC. Amino acids: CASSLNLEDYEQYF.

The chain recombines TRBV28 with TRBJ2-7; 11 bases are shared with TRBD2. Germline V gene sequence: CDR1 MDHEN, CDR2 SYDVKM. V lost 4 bases to trimming and J lost 1 base; unmatched junction nucleotides: 18. The CDR3 covers 20 residues. The CDR3 here is CASSSSGPLAGARNSYEQYF. The CDR3 coding sequence is TGTGCCAGCAGTTCCTCCGGTCCACTAGCGGGAGCCCGAAATTCCTACGAGCAGTACTTC. The full variable domain, rest sourced from reference TRBV28 and TRBJ2-7, is DVKVTQSSRYLVKRTGEKVFLECVQDMDHENMFWYRQDPGLGLRLIYFSYDVKMKEKGDIPEGYSVSREKKERFSLILESASTNQTSMYLCASSSSGPLAGARNSYEQYFGPGTRLTVT.

This chain connects TRBV2 to TRBJ2-7, with 8 bases lining up with TRBD1. CDR3 length: 13 amino acids. Per germline, CDR1 SNHLY and CDR2 FYNNEI. With 5 bases clipped from V and 4 bases from J, the junction kept 4 bases outside the gene matches. This CDR3 is CASSSGTGYEQYF. Written as DNA, the CDR3 is TGTGCCAGCAGTTCCGGGACAGGTTACGAGCAGTACTTC. Supplemented by reference TRBV2 and TRBJ2-7, the full variable domain reads EPEVTQTPSHQVTQMGQEVILRCVPISNHLYFYWYRQILGQKVEFLVSFYNNEISEKSEIFDDQFSVERPDGSNFTLKIRSTKLEDSAMYFCASSSGTGYEQYFGPGTRLTVT.

This sequence joins TRBV7-2 and TRBJ2-1, with 10 bases matching TRBD1. Trimming removed 5 bases from V and 4 bases from J; junction bases left unmatched: 5. In germline, CDR1 is SGHTA, CDR2 FQGNSA. The CDR3 has 15 residues. CDR3 protein: CASSQGTGVYNEQFF. Written as DNA, the CDR3 is TGTGCCAGCAGCCAGGGGACAGGGGTTTACAATGAGCAGTTCTTC.

This clone has a handful of counts. This chain links TRBV28 with TRBJ1-2, with 7 bases matching TRBD1. Looked up from germline, CDR1 is MDHEN and CDR2 is SYDVKM. The CDR3 length is 15 residues. V lost 1 base and J lost 7; bases outside the gene matches: 9. DNA for the CDR3: TGTGCCAGCAGTTTATTTCACAGGGGAAGTGGTGGCTACACCTTC. Its translation is CASSLFHRGSGGYTF.

This chain links TRBV6-1 with TRBJ2-1, with 8 bases fitting TRBD2. The J segment lost 2 bases and the V segment lost 6 bases, leaving 6 bases of the junction unmatched. The CDR3 is 15 amino acids. The germline V gene has CDR1 MNHNS and CDR2 SASEGT. The CDR3 loop is CASSRGAGAYNEQFF. CDR3 in DNA: TGTGCCAGCAGCAGGGGAGCGGGAGCCTACAATGAGCAGTTCTTC.

V gene TRBV7-2 combines with J gene TRBJ1-5; maybe TRBD1 (6 bases). CDR3 length: 15 residues. The V and J ends lost 2 bases and 7 bases respectively, with 15 bases between them. The V gene's germline CDR1 is SGHTA and CDR2 FQGNSA. The CDR3 loop is CASSLNRAGAQPQHF. The CDR3 bases are TGTGCCAGCAGCTTAAATAGGGCAGGGGCGCAGCCCCAGCATTTT.

The chain recombines TRBV2 with TRBJ2-3, with D possibly TRBD2 on 6 matching bases. Germline CDR1 and CDR2: SNHLY and FYNNEI. Trimming pared 4 bases from V and 0 bases from J, leaving 8 bases between. The CDR3 totals 14 residues. CDR3 amino acids: CASSGGASTDTQYF. The CDR3 nucleotides are TGTGCCAGCAGTGGCGGGGCGAGCACAGATACGCAGTATTTT.

The rearrangement uses TRBV21-1 and TRBJ2-1; the tabulated D call, TRBD2, remains unverified against the DNA. TRBV21-1 corresponds to a pseudogene. This CDR3 has 19 residues. The CDR3 protein is CASSKVDGTSGCSYNEQFF. In DNA form, the CDR3 reads TGTGCCAGCAGCAAAGTAGATGGGACTAGCGGATGCTCCTACAATGAGCAGTTCTTC.

This clone appeared once. This sequence joins TRBV2 and TRBJ2-3; a possible D gene is TRBD1 (6 bases). V was clipped by 7 bases and J by 3 bases, with 17 bases between them. Germline CDR1 is SNHLY and CDR2 is FYNNEI. The CDR3 contains 15 residues. The CDR3 nucleotides read TGTGCCAGCAATAGGGACCCAGGGGTAACAGATACGCAGTATTTT. It is translated as CASNRDPGVTDTQYF.

This rearrangement joins TRBV6-6 to TRBJ2-7, with D possibly being TRBD2 (5 bases). The CDR3 has 15 amino acids. Per germline, CDR1 MNHNY and CDR2 SVGAGI (reference sequence). The V gene lost 6 bases and the J gene lost 2 bases, with 17 bases spanning the gap. The CDR3 DNA is TGTGCCAGCAGCCTTACCTCTCCGGGAACCTACGAGCAGTACTTC. Its protein product is CASSLTSPGTYEQYF.

The chain has TRBV2 and TRBJ2-7; 15 nucleotides match TRBD2. From germline, CDR1 is SNHLY and CDR2 FYNNEI. The length of the CDR3 is 17 residues. The V segment lost 4 bases and the J segment 6 bases; nucleotides outside the gene matches: 10. CDR3 amino acids: CASSGTSGRASRLEQYF. The CDR3 DNA reads as TGTGCCAGCAGTGGGACTAGCGGGAGGGCCAGCCGTCTCGAGCAGTACTTC.

The rearrangement joins TRBV7-3 to TRBJ2-1; 11 bases are a match to TRBD2. The CDR3 length is 15 residues. Germline loops: CDR1 SGHTA, CDR2 FQGTGA. V was clipped by 6 bases and J by 4 bases; unmatched bases: 5. The DNA for the CDR3 is TGTGCCAGCAGTCCTGGACTAGCGGGTTACAATGAGCAGTTCTTC. Translating it yields CASSPGLAGYNEQFF.

The genes are TRBV5-1 and TRBJ2-7; 10 bases map to TRBD1. Trimming at V came to 4 bases and at J to 2 bases, leaving 6 bases not matched to a gene. This CDR3 comprises 15 residues. Germline loops: CDR1 SGHRS, CDR2 YFSETQ. The CDR3 DNA reads as TGCGCCAGCAGCGCAAGGACAGGGGGGCCCTACGAGCAGTACTTC. Its protein product is CASSARTGGPYEQYF.

CDR3 in DNA: TGTGCCAGCAGCTGGGGACAGGGAACCGAAAAACTGTTTTTT. It codes for CASSWGQGTEKLFF. The chain combines TRBV5-5 with TRBJ1-4; 9 positions match TRBD1. This CDR3 is built from 14 residues. Germline V lookup: CDR1 SGHKS, CDR2 YYEKEE (reference sequence). V shed 3 bases and J 8 bases; nucleotides not matched to a gene: 5.

This chain joins TRBV7-3 and TRBJ2-2; 8 positions agree with TRBD2. Germline V lookup: CDR1 SGHTA, CDR2 FQGTGA. The ends lost 4 bases at V and 6 bases at J; junction bases unmatched: 7. This CDR3 comprises 15 residues. The CDR3 DNA is TGTGCCAGCAGCTCCCAAGCGGGAGTCCCCGGGGAGCTGTTTTTT. This codes for CASSSQAGVPGELFF.

This chain links TRBV7-8 with TRBJ2-7, with D tentatively TRBD2 (5 bases). CDR3 size: 15 residues. Germline assignment: CDR1 SGHVS and CDR2 FQNEAQ. Deletions cut 1 base from V and 2 bases from J, with 12 bases between. This CDR3 reads CASSLDMGVTYEQYF. CDR3 coding DNA: TGTGCCAGCAGCTTAGATATGGGAGTAACCTACGAGCAGTACTTC.

The chain recombines TRBV2 with TRBJ1-3; D gene unclear. The CDR3 spans 14 residues. Germline lookup yields CDR1 SNHLY and CDR2 FYNNEI. Trimming pared 2 bases from V and 0 bases from J, leaving 5 bases between. The CDR3, as DNA: TGTGCCAGCAGTGAAAGCATCTCTGGAAACACCATATATTTT. It codes for CASSESISGNTIYF.

The V gene is TRBV28, the J gene TRBJ2-3; 12 nucleotides match TRBD1. The V gene's germline CDR1 is MDHEN and CDR2 SYDVKM. V gave up 7 bases and J gave up 5 bases; unmatched junction bases: 7. The CDR3 contains 15 residues. The CDR3 bases are TGTGCCAGCACCACCGGGACAGGGGGCGTAGATACGCAGTATTTT. Amino acids: CASTTGTGGVDTQYF.

V is TRBV7-3 and J is TRBJ2-2; TRBD2 matches at 13 bases. Germline CDR1 SGHTA, CDR2 FQGTGA. V shed 5 bases, J shed 2 bases, and the junction held 11 bases outside the gene matches. This CDR3 is built from 19 residues. Here the CDR3 reads CASSPQPGLAGLNTGELFF. The CDR3 DNA is TGTGCCAGCAGCCCCCAACCGGGACTAGCGGGACTTAACACCGGGGAGCTGTTTTTT.

The chain carries TRBV19 and TRBJ2-1; 11 bases align to TRBD2. Unmatched junction bases numbered 9, after V lost 1 base and J lost 10 bases. There are 16 residues in the CDR3. Per the germline V gene, CDR1 is LNHDA and CDR2 is SQIVND (reference sequence). CDR3 in amino acids: CASSIGASGRRKEQFF. CDR3 nucleotide sequence: TGTGCCAGTAGTATAGGGGCTAGCGGGAGGAGAAAAGAGCAGTTCTTC.